This T cell receptor (beta chain) comes out of a study of molecular identifiers for immune sequencing clone quantification. Preparation methods for the bulk TCR libraries were those previously described, with listed TCR primers. MiXCR, run by TCRdb on the PCR reads, gives a single entry per CDR3 protein. The top ten clones hold approximately 0.74% of a sample with 300,000 to 400,000 distinct CDR3 sequences, about 23% of them seen once. This clonotype came up many times. Its antigen is undetermined. Broader study findings: Clones above 20 RNA copies contained over 99% of effector molecules and under 1% of naive molecules.

This clonotype was obtained from a human donor in good health. Some libraries in this study had Jurkat cell RNA spiked in. Sequencing was carried out using naive CD8+ T cells from blood, with Jurkat cell RNA spiked in. Specified subset: FACS-sorted CD8+CD4-CCR7+CD45RA+ naive T cells.

CDR3 DNA sequence: TGTGCCAGCAGCGCAGACGACACCTTTAGCACAGATACGCAGTATTTT. It codes for CASSADDTFSTDTQYF. The V gene is TRBV7-4, the J gene TRBJ2-3, with D unclear. Trimming shortened V by 5 bases and J by 0 bases, and 15 bases separated the two germline ends. The CDR3 covers 16 residues. Germline CDR1 reads SGHVT; CDR2 reads SQSDAQ.